Here is one TCR beta chain with its context. The sample is drawn from a study of blood T cell repertoires in COVID-19. For the study at large: COVID-19 samples collected from the United States, Italy and Spain covered acute and convalescent phases. T cells, B-cell-depleted T cells, or PBMCs provided the cDNA or gDNA that served as material.

As handled by the study authors: The assay estimated nucleated cells by amplifying reference gene primers. Sequencing was performed with immunoSEQ multiplex PCR; in TCRdb, only in-frame clones are kept and a portion is missing. Clone size and the V and J calls come from that table; the DNA yielded D and trimming. This table has about 370,000 clones, roughly 90% appearing once. The Seattle site enrolled patients during active infection and followed them longitudinally. The germline V gene encodes CDR1 LGHDT and CDR2 YNNKEL (reference sequence). The trim removed 7 bases at V and 5 bases at J, leaving 13 bases unmatched. This CDR3 spans 15 amino acids.

Specimen: peripheral blood. This sequence was found in a woman under 40 with COVID-19, enrolled during active disease. The chain carries TRBV3-1 (or the pseudogene TRBV3-2) and TRBJ2-5; TRBD2 agrees at 7 bases. The DNA for the CDR3 is TGTGCCAGCATCCTTCTAGCGGTGCGAGGGGAGACCCAGTACTTC. It specifies CASILLAVRGETQYF.